The 10 T cell receptor beta chains below all came from one sample that was sequenced in a study of T cell responses to AZD1222 COVID-19 vaccine. Profiling relied on immunoSEQ multiplex PCR, and the TCRdb table lists in-frame clones only, not all of them. Of 180,000 or so clones listed, more than 75% are singletons. Sequenced material: peripheral blood, taken 28 days after the second AZD1222 dose. The receptors stem from an adult who received the AZD1222 COVID-19 vaccine.

The count of this clone is one. This sample includes further DNA sequences coding for the same CDR3. This chain uses TRBV28 with TRBJ1-6, with 8 bases fitting TRBD1. This CDR3 spans 14 amino acids. Germline CDR1 is MDHEN and CDR2 is SYDVKM. Trimming took 4 bases from V and 10 from J; bases not matched to a gene: 6. The CDR3 sequence: CASSSGQGSSPLHF. CDR3 nucleotides: TGTGCCAGCAGTTCAGGACAGGGATCATCACCCCTCCACTTT.

The chain combines TRBV3-1 (or the pseudogene TRBV3-2) with TRBJ2-5; perhaps TRBD2 as D (6 bases). V lost 1 base to trimming and J lost 4 bases, with 19 bases between them. Germline loops: CDR1 LGHDT, CDR2 YNNKEL (reference sequence). The CDR3 has 17 residues. The CDR3, as DNA: TGTGCCAGCAGCCAAGGGCTGACAACGGGGCGGGGAGAGACCCAGTACTTC. Translated: CASSQGLTTGRGETQYF.

The chain carries TRBV14 and TRBJ2-1; D perhaps matches TRBD2 (6 bases). This CDR3 contains 15 residues. V lost 4 bases to trimming and J lost 3 bases, with 13 bases between them. Germline CDR1 SGHDN, CDR2 FVKESK. Here the CDR3 DNA reads TGTGCCAGCAGCCGCAGCGGGCCCCTCTACAATGAGCAGTTCTTC. Amino acid sequence: CASSRSGPLYNEQFF.

The chain recombines TRBV29-1 with TRBJ2-5, with D perhaps TRBD2 (6 bases). The germline gives CDR1 SQVTM, CDR2 ANQGSEA. This CDR3 contains 11 residues. V was shortened by 5 bases and J by 4 bases, with 8 bases between the two germline ends. CDR3 region: CSVSGVETQYF. In nucleotides, the CDR3 is TGCAGCGTTTCGGGAGTAGAGACCCAGTACTTC. The full variable domain, its missing parts supplied by reference TRBV29-1 and TRBJ2-5, is SAVISQKPSRDICQRGTSLTIQCQVDSQVTMMFWYRQQPGQSLTLIATANQGSEATYESGFVIDKFPISRPNLTFSTLTVSNMSPEDSSIYLCSVSGVETQYFGPGTRLLVL.

The genes are TRBV28 and TRBJ2-5; 7 bases map to TRBD2. V trimming: 6 bases; J trimming: 7 bases; junction bases outside the gene matches: 8. The CDR3 length is 13 residues. The germline CDR1 and CDR2 sequences are MDHEN and SYDVKM. This CDR3 is CASSGGSSGTQYF. The CDR3 bases are TGTGCCAGCAGCGGGGGGTCGTCGGGGACCCAGTACTTC.

This sequence joins TRBV19 and TRBJ2-1, with 7 bases that match TRBD2. Germline CDR1 is LNHDA and CDR2 is SQIVND (reference sequence). V shed 5 bases, J shed 7 bases, and the junction held 11 bases outside the gene matches. CDR3 length: 15 amino acids. CDR3: CASSSAGRAVNEQFF. The DNA of the CDR3 is TGTGCCAGTAGTTCCGCGGGGAGGGCCGTGAATGAGCAGTTCTTC.

The gene calls are TRBV7-9 and TRBJ2-3; 12 bases agree with TRBD2. The J segment lost 4 bases and the V segment lost 7 bases, leaving 12 bases of the junction unmatched. CDR3 size: 17 residues. Germline V lookup: CDR1 SEHNR, CDR2 FQNEAQ (reference sequence). The CDR3: CASTSVKLAGGPDTQYF. DNA for the CDR3: TGTGCCAGCACCTCGGTGAAACTAGCGGGAGGCCCAGATACGCAGTATTTT.

The J gene is TRBJ2-1, the V gene TRBV19; D gene ambiguous. Germline lookup yields CDR1 LNHDA and CDR2 SQIVND (reference sequence). The germline V and J ends were trimmed by 2 bases and 0 bases, with 8 bases remaining between them. The CDR3 is made up of 15 amino acids. CDR3 in DNA: TGTGCCAGTAGTATATCGCAAAGCTCCTACAATGAGCAGTTCTTC. This encodes CASSISQSSYNEQFF.

The chain uses TRBV6-2 or TRBV6-3 and TRBJ1-3; D is unclear. Trimming removed 4 bases at V and 2 bases at J, with 12 bases between. The CDR3 contains 15 residues. CDR1 is MNHEY, CDR2 SVGEGT, per germline. The CDR3 DNA is TGTGCCAGCAGTTCCCGGCCTAGTACTGGAAACACCATATATTTT. Its protein product is CASSSRPSTGNTIYF.

The genes are TRBV5-1 and TRBJ2-3, with 7 bases aligning to TRBD1. V lost 0 bases, J lost 1 base, and 2 bases stayed unmatched. CDR1 is SGHRS and CDR2 is YFSETQ in the germline V gene. The CDR3 is 15 amino acids. CDR3 nucleotides: TGCGCCAGCAGCTTGGGACAGGGAGGCACAGATACGCAGTATTTT. It codes for CASSLGQGGTDTQYF.